This T cell receptor (beta chain) derives from a study of T cells in localized non-small cell lung cancer. This table comes from immunoSEQ multiplex PCR, and its TCRdb copy is limited to in-frame clones, with some not included. The data hold 100,000 to 150,000 clones, with 70% to 90% observed a single time. Points on this clone: Antigen specificity is unknown.

Study-wide results and limits: Uninvolved neighboring lung showed the greatest T cell clonality, exceeding tumor.

This CDR3 has 13 amino acids. The germline V gene encodes CDR1 LNHDA and CDR2 SQIVND (reference sequence). The J segment lost 3 bases and the V segment lost 6 bases, leaving 3 bases of the junction unmatched. The source is a female donor older than 55 with stage I lung adenocarcinoma. The sample was peripheral blood, taken before any cancer treatment. This chain connects TRBV19 to TRBJ2-5, with TRBD1 matching over 8 bases. CDR3 residues: CASSSTGEETQYF. CDR3 DNA: TGTGCCAGTAGCTCGACAGGGGAAGAGACCCAGTACTTC.